This is a list of T cell receptor beta chains from one sample in a study of blood T cells in healthy people across ages. TCRdb itself ran the 5' RACE reads through MiXCR, one entry per CDR3 protein. The sample yields more than 1.4 million distinct CDR3 sequences, about 43% seen once. Material: blood. These receptor sequences come from a woman between 18 and 30 years old in good health. Both conserved end residues are part of each CDR3. A D gene is named only where the DNA matches it firmly. Some rows have no size entry. The others give once, few or many, or a class for an expanded clone.

TRBV20-1,-,-,TRBJ1-2,TGCAGTGCTGGCTCTCCGGGCATAGGTGGCTACACCTTC,CSAGSPGIGGYTF
TRBV4-1,TRBD1,once,TRBJ1-1,TGCGCCAGCAGCCGGGGACAGGGGGCTGGGTACACTGAAGCTTTCTTT,CASSRGQGAGYTEAFF
TRBV12-3/TRBV12-4,TRBD1,few,TRBJ1-2,TGTGCCAGCGGTTTCGGGACAGATCCCTATGGCTACACCTTC,CASGFGTDPYGYTF
TRBV20-1,-,few,TRBJ2-1,TGCAGTGCCCCGCAACAGTTCTTC,CSAPQQFF
TRBV5-6,TRBD1,-,TRBJ1-1,TGTGCCAGCGGCTTCCCGACAGGGTTGAACACTGAAGCTTTCTTT,CASGFPTGLNTEAFF
TRBV3-1,-,few,TRBJ2-1,TGTGCCAGCAGCACTACGGACAGCAGCTCCTACAATGAGCAGTTCTTC,CASSTTDSSSYNEQFF
TRBV10-3,-,-,TRBJ2-6,TGTGCCATCAGTAACTCACAGGGAGCTGGGGCCAACGTCCTGACTTTC,CAISNSQGAGANVLTF
TRBV24-1,TRBD2,-,TRBJ2-3,TGTGCCACCAGTGATCGGGCTAGCGGGAGGGCCATAATCACAGATACGCAGTATTTT,CATSDRASGRAIITDTQYF
TRBV20-1,TRBD1,-,TRBJ1-1,TGCAGTGCTATCGGGACAGGGTACACTGAAGCTTTCTTT,CSAIGTGYTEAFF
TRBV28,TRBD2,-,TRBJ2-3,TGTGCCAGCTGGGGAGCGGGGGCCGGCACAGATACGCAGTATTTT,CASWGAGAGTDTQYF
TRBV6-5,TRBD2,-,TRBJ2-7,TGTGCCAGCAGTTACTTGCCCGGGACTAGCGGGAGTCCCCTCAACAATGAGCAGTACTTC,CASSYLPGTSGSPLNNEQYF
TRBV27,-,many,TRBJ2-1,TGTGCCAGCAGTTTAGGGACGGCCTCCTACAATGAGCAGTTCTTC,CASSLGTASYNEQFF
TRBV20-1,-,-,TRBJ1-1,TGCAGTGCTCCAAGGGAGACCTCCAGGAACACTGAAGCTTTCTTT,CSAPRETSRNTEAFF
TRBV20-1,-,few,TRBJ1-6,TGCAGTGCTAGAAATCCGCAGGGCCATTCACCCCTCCACTTT,CSARNPQGHSPLHF
TRBV7-9,-,-,TRBJ2-6,TGTGCCAGCAGCCCCAAGAGCAGAAAAAACTCTGGGGCCAACGTCCTGACTTTC,CASSPKSRKNSGANVLTF
TRBV11-2,-,-,TRBJ1-2,TGTGCCAGCGGCTTAACAGGGTTGGAGGGCTACACCTTC,CASGLTGLEGYTF
TRBV3-1,TRBD2,-,TRBJ2-3,TGTGCCAGCAGCCATACCGCGGGAGGGACAGATACGCAGTATTTT,CASSHTAGGTDTQYF
TRBV6-1,-,-,TRBJ2-5,TGTGCCAGCAACATTGCTGGGACCCAGTACTTC,CASNIAGTQYF
TRBV12-3/TRBV12-4,-,-,TRBJ1-1,TGTGCCAGCAGTGTCCGGCAAGGGGGATCTGAAGCTTTCTTT,CASSVRQGGSEAFF
TRBV5-5,TRBD2,-,TRBJ2-3,TGTGCCAGCAGCTTGAGGGTAGCGGGAGGGCCTAGCACAGATACGCAGTATTTT,CASSLRVAGGPSTDTQYF
TRBV3-1,-,-,TRBJ2-2,TGTGCCAGCAGCCAATACGAGTCGTTGGACACCGGGGAGCTGTTTTTT,CASSQYESLDTGELFF
TRBV6-1,-,-,TRBJ1-1,TGTACCAGCAGTGAATCGGGGAACACTGAAGCTTTCTTT,CTSSESGNTEAFF
TRBV11-2,-,-,TRBJ2-2,TGTGCCAGCAGCTTAGCCGGTTCAGGTGGGACCGGGGAGCTGTTTTTT,CASSLAGSGGTGELFF
TRBV7-2,-,few,TRBJ2-7,TGTGCCAGCGGTTCCTGGGGAGAGCAGTACTTC,CASGSWGEQYF
TRBV12-3/TRBV12-4,TRBD1,-,TRBJ2-2,TGTGCCAGCAGTCCCGGGACAGGGGGGGACACCGGGGAGCTGTTTTTT,CASSPGTGGDTGELFF
TRBV6-1,-,-,TRBJ2-3,TGTGCCATCCCAGGGATCACAGATACGCAGTATTTT,CAIPGITDTQYF
TRBV10-3,-,many,TRBJ2-5,TGTGCCATCAGTGAGAGCGGGCTTACCCAAGAGACCCAGTACTTC,CAISESGLTQETQYF
TRBV6-1,-,-,TRBJ1-2,TGTGCCAGCAGTGAAGTGAGGAGCGGCTACACCTTC,CASSEVRSGYTF
TRBV20-1,-,few,TRBJ1-1,TGCAGTGCTAGTGCCATAATGAACACTGAAGCTTTCTTT,CSASAIMNTEAFF
TRBV6-5,-,few,TRBJ2-7,TGTGCCAGCAGTTACTCGAACACACAGGGTTACGAGCAGTACTTC,CASSYSNTQGYEQYF
TRBV13,-,few,TRBJ1-2,TGTGCCAGCGGATCCAGCCGGGATTGTGGCTACACCTTC,CASGSSRDCGYTF
TRBV6-6,-,once,TRBJ2-1,TGTGCCAGCAGGCAACGTGGTGTCGAGACCCAGTTCTTC,CASRQRGVETQFF
TRBV3-1,-,-,TRBJ1-2,TGTGCCAGCGGGGTGGCTAACTATGGCTACATCTTC,CASGVANYGYIF
TRBV7-3,-,-,TRBJ2-3,TGTGCCAGCAGCTTCTCCCCAGTCTCAGATACGCAGTATTTT,CASSFSPVSDTQYF
TRBV7-9,-,few,TRBJ1-2,TGTGCCAGCAGCTTAGGACAGCTCGGTGGCTACACCTTC,CASSLGQLGGYTF
TRBV20-1,-,few,TRBJ2-5,TGCAGTGCTCCGACCGGGATCCTTTACAATGAGCAGTACTTC,CSAPTGILYNEQYF
TRBV27,-,many,TRBJ2-3,TGTGCCAGCAGTTTAAATTTTGGGGTAGATACGCAGTATTTT,CASSLNFGVDTQYF
TRBV5-1,-,-,TRBJ1-6,TGCGCCAGCAGCCTCTCCGGCCGGGTGGAAGAGTCACCCCTCCACTTT,CASSLSGRVEESPLHF
TRBV4-1,-,-,TRBJ2-1,TGCGCCAGCAGCCAAGACCCTGACAGGCAAGAGACCCAGTTCTTC,CASSQDPDRQETQFF
TRBV5-1,-,-,TRBJ2-1,TGCGCCAGCAGCTTGGATTATAGGAATGAGCAGTTCTTC,CASSLDYRNEQFF
TRBV10-3,TRBD2,few,TRBJ2-5,TGTGCCGTCAGTGAGTCTAGCGGGGGCCAAGAGACCCAGTACTTC,CAVSESSGGQETQYF
TRBV24-1,TRBD2,few,TRBJ2-3,TGTGCCACCAGTGATCGGCCGGGGGGATCAGATACGCAGTATTTT,CATSDRPGGSDTQYF